Below are 14 T cell receptor beta chains sequenced from a single sample in a study of T cells in localized non-small cell lung cancer (dated by TCRdb to about 2020). The library came from the immunoSEQ multiplex PCR assay. The table comes from immuneACCESS by way of TCRdb, which keeps in-frame sequences with V and J called. Part of the clones is missing from these tables; in studies checked, under half for an unresolved V gene and the rest for unknown reasons. This sample gives more than 30,000 clones in total; under 90% of them show up just once. The biggest ten clones account for 4% to 5% of the sample. Sequenced here: peripheral blood, sampled before any cancer treatment. These receptor sequences come from a male donor at least 60 years old with stage III lung adenocarcinoma.

The chain joins TRBV30 to TRBJ1-5; unclear D gene. The germline gives CDR1 GTSNPN, CDR2 SVGIG (reference sequence). CDR3 size: 13 residues. The V gene lost 2 bases and the J gene lost 4 bases, with 9 bases spanning the gap. CDR3 bases: TGTGCCTGGAGTTTGAACCTAAATCAGCCCCAGCATTTT. Its protein product is CAWSLNLNQPQHF.

J is TRBJ1-3 and V is TRBV5-1; the D is unclear. The germline V and J ends were trimmed by 0 bases and 0 bases, with 4 bases remaining between them. This CDR3 spans 14 amino acids. Germline lookup yields CDR1 SGHRS and CDR2 YFSETQ. This CDR3 is CASSLESSGNTIYF. CDR3 bases: TGCGCCAGCAGCTTGGAAAGCTCTGGAAACACCATATATTTT.

This sequence joins TRBV5-1 and TRBJ1-6; D gene unclear. Germline CDR1 reads SGHRS; CDR2 reads YFSETQ. This CDR3 is built from 14 residues. V lost 0 bases and J lost 7, with 8 bases in between. CDR3 in amino acids: CASSLDGRNSPLHF. Here the CDR3 DNA reads TGCGCCAGCAGCTTGGACGGGAGGAATTCACCCCTCCACTTT.

V and J are TRBV2 and TRBJ1-1, with a possible D match to TRBD1 (6 bases). The CDR3 consists of 15 residues. Germline CDR1 SNHLY, CDR2 FYNNEI. V gave up 3 bases and J gave up 1 base, with 12 bases separating them. CDR3 sequence reads: CASSDQGHSNTEAFF. The CDR3 DNA sequence: TGTGCCAGCAGTGATCAGGGACATTCGAACACTGAAGCTTTCTTT.

The gene calls are TRBV28 and TRBJ2-2; D might be TRBD1 (6 bases). Germline V gives CDR1 MDHEN, CDR2 SYDVKM. The CDR3 covers 15 residues. The V and J ends lost 5 bases and 3 bases respectively, with 13 bases between them. CDR3 amino acids: CASSAPGADTGELFF. The CDR3 DNA is TGTGCCAGCAGTGCCCCAGGGGCGGACACCGGGGAGCTGTTTTTT.

V is TRBV18 and J is TRBJ2-1; D call uncertain. Trimming removed 1 base from V and 3 bases from J, with 7 bases in between. Per germline, CDR1 KGHSH and CDR2 LQKENI. The CDR3 has 14 amino acids. CDR3 protein: CASSPRNGYNEQFF. As DNA, the CDR3 is TGTGCCAGCTCACCACGAAACGGCTACAATGAGCAGTTCTTC.

The chain recombines TRBV18 with TRBJ1-1; D possibly corresponds to TRBD1 (5 bases). The CDR3 spans 15 residues. Trimming shortened V by 1 base and J by 0 bases, and 9 bases separated the two germline ends. The germline V gene has CDR1 KGHSH and CDR2 LQKENI. The CDR3 loop is CASSPREGMNTEAFF. Written as DNA, the CDR3 is TGTGCCAGCTCACCACGGGAGGGGATGAACACTGAAGCTTTCTTT.

Comments on this clone: At one end, the junction sequence differs from germline, possibly due to a read error. The chain combines TRBV20-1 with TRBJ1-6; no clear D gene. The germline gives CDR1 DFQATT, CDR2 SNEGSKA (reference sequence). This CDR3 is 10 amino acids long. The CDR3 DNA sequence: TGCAGTGCTAGAGATAGGCAGGCCCCATGG. This translates into CSARDRQAPW.

The chain joins TRBV30 to TRBJ2-3; 7 bases line up with TRBD1. Per germline, CDR1 GTSNPN and CDR2 SVGIG (reference sequence). Trimming at V came to 5 bases and at J to 0 bases, leaving 5 bases not matched to a gene. This CDR3 is 14 amino acids long. DNA of the CDR3: TGTGCCTGGTCGACAGGGATAAGCACAGATACGCAGTATTTT. This sequence encodes CAWSTGISTDTQYF. Together with reference TRBV30 and TRBJ2-3, the CDR3 gives the full variable domain: SQTIHQWPATLVQPVGSPLSLECTVEGTSNPNLYWYRQAAGRGLQLLFYSVGIGQISSEVPQNLSASRPQDRQFILSSKKLLLSDSGFYLCAWSTGISTDTQYFGPGTRLTVL.

The J gene is TRBJ1-2, the V gene TRBV5-8; the D gene is possibly TRBD1 (5 bases). The CDR3 consists of 12 residues. The germline V gene encodes CDR1 SGHTS and CDR2 YDEGEE. Trimming stripped 7 bases from V and 2 bases from J, with 9 bases between. CDR3 in amino acids: CASGNRNYGYTF. For the CDR3, the DNA is TGTGCCAGCGGAAACAGGAACTATGGCTACACCTTC.

In its sample, this clone was seen a few times. V and J are TRBV9 and TRBJ2-1; D may correspond to TRBD1 or TRBD2 (5 bases each). Germline V gives CDR1 SGDLS, CDR2 YYNGEE. The CDR3 has 14 residues. Deletions cut 0 bases from V and 10 bases from J, with 14 bases between. The CDR3 is CASSVAYRGREQFF. CDR3 coding DNA: TGTGCCAGCAGCGTAGCGTATCGGGGCCGGGAGCAGTTCTTC.

The genes are TRBV5-1 and TRBJ1-6; D call uncertain. Germline V gene sequence: CDR1 SGHRS, CDR2 YFSETQ. V was pared by 3 bases and J by 9 bases, with 19 bases between. CDR3 size: 16 residues. For the CDR3, the DNA is TGCGCCAGCAGCTCCCAGGTTAGCGGTTTAACTTCACCCCTCCACTTT. Its translation: CASSSQVSGLTSPLHF. The whole variable domain, filled in from reference TRBV5-1 and TRBJ1-6, reads KAGVTQTPRYLIKTRGQQVTLSCSPISGHRSVSWYQQTPGQGLQFLFEYFSETQRNKGNFPGRFSGRQFSNSRSEMNVSTLELGDSALYLCASSSQVSGLTSPLHFGNGTRLTVT.

J is TRBJ1-5 and V is TRBV2, with D possibly matching TRBD1 (5 bases). With 6 bases removed from V and 1 base from J, the gap between germline ends came to 16 bases. There are 16 residues in the CDR3. Germline CDR1 SNHLY, CDR2 FYNNEI. CDR3 loop: CASRPQTGASNQPQHF. The CDR3 DNA reads as TGTGCCAGCAGACCCCAAACAGGAGCCAGCAATCAGCCCCAGCATTTT.

The rearrangement joins TRBV28 to TRBJ1-1, with a weak D call TRBD1 (5 bases). CDR3 length: 15 amino acids. The germline V and J ends were trimmed by 6 bases and 3 bases, with 17 bases remaining between them. Germline CDR1 is MDHEN and CDR2 is SYDVKM. This chain's CDR3 is CASSPMRGWDTEAFF. CDR3 nucleotide sequence: TGTGCCAGCAGCCCCATGAGGGGTTGGGACACTGAAGCTTTCTTT.